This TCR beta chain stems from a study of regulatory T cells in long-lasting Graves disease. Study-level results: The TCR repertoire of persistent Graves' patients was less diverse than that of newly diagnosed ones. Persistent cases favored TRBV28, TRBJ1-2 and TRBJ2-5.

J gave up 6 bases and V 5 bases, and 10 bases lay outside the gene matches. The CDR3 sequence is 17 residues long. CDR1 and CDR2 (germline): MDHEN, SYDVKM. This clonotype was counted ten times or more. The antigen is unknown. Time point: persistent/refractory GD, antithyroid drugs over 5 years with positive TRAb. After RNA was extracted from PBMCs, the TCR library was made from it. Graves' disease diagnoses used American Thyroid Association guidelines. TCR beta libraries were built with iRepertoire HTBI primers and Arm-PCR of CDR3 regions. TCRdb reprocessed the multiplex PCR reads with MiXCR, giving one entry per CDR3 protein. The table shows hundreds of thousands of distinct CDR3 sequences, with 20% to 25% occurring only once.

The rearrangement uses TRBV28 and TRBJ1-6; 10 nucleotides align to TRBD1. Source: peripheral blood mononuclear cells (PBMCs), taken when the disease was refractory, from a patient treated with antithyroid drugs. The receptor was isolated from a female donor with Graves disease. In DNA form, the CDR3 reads TGTGCCAGCAGTCTCCTCGGACAGGGGGGAATTAATTCACCCCTCCACTTT. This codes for CASSLLGQGGINSPLHF. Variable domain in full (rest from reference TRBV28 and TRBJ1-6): DVKVTQSSRYLVKRTGEKVFLECVQDMDHENMFWYRQDPGLGLRLIYFSYDVKMKEKGDIPEGYSVSREKKERFSLILESASTNQTSMYLCASSLLGQGGINSPLHFGNGTRLTVT.